This TCR beta chain derives from a study of Ad26.COV2.S vaccination and SARS-CoV-2 variants. The germline V and J ends were trimmed by 5 bases and 2 bases, with 9 bases remaining between them. The CDR3 length is 13 residues. Germline values: CDR1 SGHAT, CDR2 FQNNGV. Treatment of the sample: roughly 18 received Ad26.COV2.S at low or high dose, single or two shots; about 5 received placebo; per-sample allocation not given. The samples were gathered on day 63 after the first injection of vaccine or placebo. Repertoires were generated with immunoSEQ multiplex PCR, while TCRdb's copy carries only in-frame clones and drops some. This sample has roughly 400,000 clones, with roughly 90% found just once.

The genes are TRBV11-2 and TRBJ2-5; TRBD2 is a possible D gene (5 bases). The sequencing used peripheral blood, collected in a trial of Ad26.COV2.S vaccine versus placebo. The clonotype comes from a person between 18 and 59 years old who received the Ad26.COV2.S COVID-19 vaccine or a placebo. CDR3 sequence: CASSRGLQETQYF. In DNA, the CDR3 is TGTGCCAGCAGCCGCGGGCTGCAAGAGACCCAGTACTTC.